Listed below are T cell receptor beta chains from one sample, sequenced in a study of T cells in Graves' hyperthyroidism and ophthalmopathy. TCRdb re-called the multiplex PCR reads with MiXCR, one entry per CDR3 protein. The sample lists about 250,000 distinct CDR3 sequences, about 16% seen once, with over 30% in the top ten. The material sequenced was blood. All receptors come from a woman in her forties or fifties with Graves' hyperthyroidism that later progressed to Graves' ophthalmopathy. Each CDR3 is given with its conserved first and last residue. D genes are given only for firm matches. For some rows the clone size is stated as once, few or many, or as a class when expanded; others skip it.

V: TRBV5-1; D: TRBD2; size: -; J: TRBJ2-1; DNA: TGCGCCAGCAAAGCGGGAGGAGACTCCTACAATGAGCAGTTCTTC; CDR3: CASKAGGDSYNEQFF
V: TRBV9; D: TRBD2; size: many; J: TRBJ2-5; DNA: TGTGCCAGCAGCGTAGCGGGGGGGCAAGAGACCCAGTACTTC; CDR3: CASSVAGGQETQYF
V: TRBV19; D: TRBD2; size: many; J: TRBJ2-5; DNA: TGTGCCAGTAGAGGACTAGCGGTCGGGGAGACCCAGTACTTC; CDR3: CASRGLAVGETQYF
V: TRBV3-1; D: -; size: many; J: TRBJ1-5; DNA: TGTGCCAGCAGCCAAGGCGGGGCAGCGGGGGGCAATCAGCCCCAGCATTTT; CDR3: CASSQGGAAGGNQPQHF
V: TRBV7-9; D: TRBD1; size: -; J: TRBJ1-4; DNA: TGTGCCAGCAGCCGAACTGACAGGGGTTGGGAAAAACTGTTTTTT; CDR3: CASSRTDRGWEKLFF
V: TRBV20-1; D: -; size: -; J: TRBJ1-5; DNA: TGCAGTGCTAGAGGCGGGGATCAGCCCCAGCATTTT; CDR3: CSARGGDQPQHF
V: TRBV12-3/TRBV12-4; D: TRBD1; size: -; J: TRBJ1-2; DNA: TGTGCCAGCACCTGGACAGGGAACTATGGCTACACCTTC; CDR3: CASTWTGNYGYTF
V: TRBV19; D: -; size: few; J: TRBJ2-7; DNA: TGTGCCAGTAGCATGGACATCTCCTACGAGCAGTACTTC; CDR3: CASSMDISYEQYF
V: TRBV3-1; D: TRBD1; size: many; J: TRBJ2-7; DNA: TGTGCCAGCAGCCAAAAGTTAGGGGGCGCGGAGGACTTC; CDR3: CASSQKLGGAEDF
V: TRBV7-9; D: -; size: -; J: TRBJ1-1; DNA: TGTGCCAGCAGCCAGGGGCCAGGCGTTGAAGCTTTCTTT; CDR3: CASSQGPGVEAFF
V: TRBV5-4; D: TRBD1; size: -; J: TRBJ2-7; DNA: TGTGCCAGCAGCCTGGGACAGGGTCTCAGGTCCTACGAGCAGTACTTC; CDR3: CASSLGQGLRSYEQYF
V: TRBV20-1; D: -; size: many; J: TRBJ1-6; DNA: TGCAGTGCTAGAGCGACACCAGATAATTCACCCCTCCACTTT; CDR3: CSARATPDNSPLHF
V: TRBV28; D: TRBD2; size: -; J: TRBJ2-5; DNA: TGTGCCAGCAGTCCAAACAGCGGGAGAGGGGAGACCCAGTACTTC; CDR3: CASSPNSGRGETQYF
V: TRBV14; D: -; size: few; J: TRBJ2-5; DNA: TGTGCCAGCAGCTATATACAAGAGACCCAGTACTTC; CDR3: CASSYIQETQYF
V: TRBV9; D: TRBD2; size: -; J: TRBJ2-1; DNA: TGTGCCAGCAGCGTACTGGCGGGAGTAGAGTCCAATGAGCAGTTCTTC; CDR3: CASSVLAGVESNEQFF
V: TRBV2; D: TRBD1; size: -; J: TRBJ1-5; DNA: TGTGCCAGCACCGAATCCGGGACAGGGCTGCCCCAGCATTTT; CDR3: CASTESGTGLPQHF
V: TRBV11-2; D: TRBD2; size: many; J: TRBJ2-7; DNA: TGTGCCAGCAGCTCGACGGGACTAGCGGGATACGAGCAGTACTTC; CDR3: CASSSTGLAGYEQYF
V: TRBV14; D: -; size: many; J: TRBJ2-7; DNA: TGTGCCAGCAGCCAAGATCTGGTCCTCTCCTACGAGCAGTACTTC; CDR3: CASSQDLVLSYEQYF
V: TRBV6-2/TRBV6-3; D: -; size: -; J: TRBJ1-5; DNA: TGTGCCAGCAGGACTTACCTCAATCAGCCCCAGCATTTT; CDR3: CASRTYLNQPQHF
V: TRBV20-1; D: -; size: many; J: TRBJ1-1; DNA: TGCAGTGCTAGCCCTACCATGGGGCCGATGAACACTGAAGCTTTCTTT; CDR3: CSASPTMGPMNTEAFF
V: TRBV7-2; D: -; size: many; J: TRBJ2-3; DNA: TGTGCCAGCAGCTTAGGGGGACAAGGCGATACGCAGTATTTT; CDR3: CASSLGGQGDTQYF
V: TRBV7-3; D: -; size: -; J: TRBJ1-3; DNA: TGTGCCAGCCAAGCAGACTCTGGAAACACCATATATTTT; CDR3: CASQADSGNTIYF
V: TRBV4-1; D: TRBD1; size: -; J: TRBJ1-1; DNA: TGCGCCAGCAGCCACCAGACAGGGAGTCCTGAAGCTTTCTTT; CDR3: CASSHQTGSPEAFF
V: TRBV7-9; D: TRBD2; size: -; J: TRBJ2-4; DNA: TGTGCCAGCAGCTTAGCCGGGACTATCGGCATTCAGTACTTC; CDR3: CASSLAGTIGIQYF
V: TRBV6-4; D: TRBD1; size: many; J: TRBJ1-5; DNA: TGTGCCAGCAGTCCGAACACAGGGGCTGATCAGCCCCAGCATTTT; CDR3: CASSPNTGADQPQHF
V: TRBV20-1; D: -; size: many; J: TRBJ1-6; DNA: TGCAGTGCTAGAATGGGAGCGAGGAATTCACCCCTCCACTTT; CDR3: CSARMGARNSPLHF
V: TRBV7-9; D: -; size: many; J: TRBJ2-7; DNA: TGTGCCAGCAGCTTAGGGGACATAGCGAGTGACGAGCAGTACTTC; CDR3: CASSLGDIASDEQYF
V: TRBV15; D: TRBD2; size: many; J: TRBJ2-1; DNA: TGTGCCACCTCCAGCGAAAGGACTAGCGGCTACAATGAGCAGTTCTTC; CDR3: CATSSERTSGYNEQFF
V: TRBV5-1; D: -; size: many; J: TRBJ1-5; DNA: TGCGCCAGCAGACGGACGTATAGCAATCAGCCCCAGCATTTT; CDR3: CASRRTYSNQPQHF